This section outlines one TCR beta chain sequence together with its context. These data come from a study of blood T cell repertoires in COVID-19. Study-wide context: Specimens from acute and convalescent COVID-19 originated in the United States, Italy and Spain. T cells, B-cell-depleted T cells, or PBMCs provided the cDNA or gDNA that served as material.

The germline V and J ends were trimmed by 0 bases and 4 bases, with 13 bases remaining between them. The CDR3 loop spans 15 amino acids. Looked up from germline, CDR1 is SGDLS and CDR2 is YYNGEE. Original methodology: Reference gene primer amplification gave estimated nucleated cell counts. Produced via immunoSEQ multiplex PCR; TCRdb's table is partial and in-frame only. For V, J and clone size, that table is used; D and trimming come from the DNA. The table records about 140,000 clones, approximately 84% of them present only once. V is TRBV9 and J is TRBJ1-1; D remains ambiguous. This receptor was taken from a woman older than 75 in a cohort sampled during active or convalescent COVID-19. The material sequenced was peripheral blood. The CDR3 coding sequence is TGTGCCAGCAGCGTAGAGGCAGGATTGTCCACTGAAGCTTTCTTT. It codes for CASSVEAGLSTEAFF.